The 6 T cell receptor beta chains below come from one sample, sequenced in a study of radiation and T cells in renal cell carcinoma. Time point denoted: blood 4 weeks post-SBRT, at nephrectomy. Treatment in this sample: 15 Gy SBRT to primary tumor, nephrectomy 4 weeks later. TCRdb's copy holds only in-frame clones and misses some; the assay was immunoSEQ multiplex PCR. The sample carries just over 95,000 clones, roughly 88% recorded once. The sample in question was blood, obtained from a patient whose treatment included radiotherapy and nephrectomy. The receptors here all came from a man aged 55 to 69 with renal cell carcinoma.

This clone came up a few times. The gene calls are TRBV9 and TRBJ2-1, with D possibly being TRBD2 (6 bases). The CDR3 runs 14 residues. V shed 2 bases and J shed 7 bases, with 13 bases lying between them. The germline V gene encodes CDR1 SGDLS and CDR2 YYNGEE. The CDR3 here is CASSVSGLANEQFF. CDR3 nucleotides: TGTGCCAGCAGCGTTTCGGGCCTAGCGAATGAGCAGTTCTTC.

This clone was observed a single time. The chain combines TRBV4-3 with TRBJ2-3; 13 bases map to TRBD2. The V gene's germline CDR1 is LGHNA and CDR2 YSLEER. V was clipped by 1 base and J by 1 base; unmatched bases: 5. CDR3 length: 18 residues. DNA of the CDR3: TGCGCCAGCAGCCAAGGGACTAGCGGGAGTACGGGCACAGATACGCAGTATTTT. Protein product: CASSQGTSGSTGTDTQYF.

This clone was seen ten or more times. J is TRBJ2-5 and V is TRBV28, with D unclear. The CDR3 has 13 amino acids. The V gene's germline CDR1 is MDHEN and CDR2 SYDVKM. V was trimmed by 4 bases and J by 5 bases, leaving 11 bases between them. CDR3 region: CASSSGLRETQYF. The CDR3 DNA reads as TGTGCCAGCAGTTCAGGTTTAAGGGAGACCCAGTACTTC.

The V and J genes are TRBV9 and TRBJ2-3; possible D gene TRBD2, 5 bases. Germline V lookup: CDR1 SGDLS, CDR2 YYNGEE. V lost 0 bases to trimming and J lost 0 bases, with 11 bases between them. The CDR3 is made up of 16 amino acids. The CDR3, as DNA: TGTGCCAGCAGCGTAGTGGCTAGCCCGAGCACAGATACGCAGTATTTT. This codes for CASSVVASPSTDTQYF.

The chain has TRBV7-9 and TRBJ2-3; TRBD1 matches at 7 bases. CDR1 and CDR2 (germline): SEHNR, FQNEAQ (reference sequence). CDR3 size: 17 residues. J lost 3 bases, V lost 6 bases, and 15 bases had no gene match. CDR3 coding DNA: TGTGCCAGCAGTTATAAACAGGGGCTCGATGGGACAGATACGCAGTATTTT. Residues: CASSYKQGLDGTDTQYF.

V and J are TRBV7-3 and TRBJ2-6; weak D call: TRBD2 (6 bases). The V gene's germline CDR1 is SGHTA and CDR2 FQGTGA. V was pared by 5 bases and J by 3 bases, with 14 bases between. The length of the CDR3 is 16 residues. The CDR3 reads CASSPMGGIGANVLTF. In nucleotides, the CDR3 is TGTGCCAGCAGCCCCATGGGGGGAATTGGGGCCAACGTCCTGACTTTC. The full variable domain, its missing parts supplied by reference TRBV7-3 and TRBJ2-6, is GAGVSQTPSNKVTEKGKYVELRCDPISGHTALYWYRQSLGQGPEFLIYFQGTGAADDSGLPNDRFFAVRPEGSVSTLKIQRTERGDSAVYLCASSPMGGIGANVLTFGAGSRLTVL.